This T cell receptor beta chain is drawn from a study of blood T cells in healthy people across ages. Primed by a sample-barcoded 5' primer and a J-beta primer mix, a second PCR proceeded for about 7 to 12 cycles. MiXCR, applied by TCRdb to the 5' RACE reads, yields one record per CDR3 protein. This repertoire shows some 1,800,000 distinct CDR3 sequences, about two fifths found once; its top ten account for approximately 22%. Trimming removed 3 bases from V and 1 base from J, with 9 bases in between. The CDR3 totals 14 residues. Germline V gives CDR1 SGHRS, CDR2 YFSETQ. This chain joins TRBV5-1 and TRBJ2-3; no clear D. The receptor was derived from a human donor in good health. Sequencing used blood. CDR3 residues: CASSSTPGTDTQYF. The CDR3 region has the DNA TGCGCCAGCAGCTCGACGCCCGGCACAGATACGCAGTATTTT.